These 6 T cell receptor beta chains were sequenced from one sample in a study of cytomegalovirus exposure and HLA in healthy donors. The study ran its PCR with 60 Vbeta and 13 Jbeta primers. Repertoires were generated with immunoSEQ multiplex PCR, while TCRdb's copy carries only in-frame clones and drops some. The sample has 150,000 to 200,000 clones; 65% to 90% are singletons. The sample was PBMCs. The receptors were gathered from a woman aged 45-59 years in good health and CMV-seronegative.

The rearrangement uses TRBV2 and TRBJ2-1; 13 positions match TRBD2. Trimming removed 3 bases from V and 15 bases from J; junction bases left unmatched: 14. This CDR3 is built from 16 residues. Germline CDR1 SNHLY, CDR2 FYNNEI. Here the CDR3 reads CASSDLGLAGKTKGFF. The CDR3 nucleotides are TGTGCCAGCAGTGATTTGGGACTAGCGGGAAAGACTAAAGGGTTCTTC.

V and J are TRBV4-2 and TRBJ1-3; no clear D. This CDR3 spans 16 amino acids. Trimming removed 0 bases at V and 1 base at J, with 10 bases between. Germline lookup yields CDR1 LGHNA and CDR2 YNFKEQ. CDR3 loop: CASSQDRLQSGNTIYF. Here the CDR3 DNA reads TGTGCCAGCAGCCAAGATAGGCTACAGTCTGGAAACACCATATATTTT.

The chain couples TRBV18 to TRBJ2-5; 9 bases are shared with TRBD2. Germline CDR1 KGHSH, CDR2 LQKENI. With 6 bases clipped from V and 5 bases from J, the junction kept 7 bases outside the gene matches. This CDR3 has 14 amino acids. CDR3 coding DNA: TGTGCCAGCTCTCCGGGACTAGCTTCGGAGACCCAGTACTTC. This codes for CASSPGLASETQYF.

A few counts support this clone. The rearrangement uses TRBV11-2 and TRBJ2-3; D ambiguous. The CDR3 is 12 amino acids. CDR1 is SGHAT, CDR2 FQNNGV, per germline. V was clipped by 3 bases and J by 2 bases, with 3 bases between them. CDR3 bases: TGTGCCAGCAGCTTTAACACAGATACGCAGTATTTT. Residues: CASSFNTDTQYF.

This clone occurred a few times. J is TRBJ2-1 and V is TRBV5-1; 8 nucleotides agree with TRBD2. The CDR3 is 14 amino acids. Germline-derived CDR1 and CDR2 are SGHRS and YFSETQ. Trimming cost V 4 bases and J 6 bases; bases outside gene matches: 6. The CDR3 sequence is CASSDTGGSNEQFF. The CDR3 DNA is TGCGCCAGCAGCGATACGGGAGGGTCCAATGAGCAGTTCTTC.

CDR3 loop: CASSIPGTSGTYEQYF. DNA of the CDR3: TGTGCCAGCAGTATCCCCGGGACTAGCGGCACCTACGAGCAGTACTTC. The V gene is TRBV28, the J gene TRBJ2-7; 11 bases are shared with TRBD2. V lost 5 bases and J lost 2; bases outside the gene matches: 8. Germline assignment: CDR1 MDHEN and CDR2 SYDVKM. The CDR3 length is 16 residues.